These T cell receptor beta chains were read from a single sample in a study of HIV-infected patients and healthy controls. TCRdb itself ran the 5' RACE reads through MiXCR, one entry per CDR3 protein. The sample lists 60,000 to 70,000 distinct CDR3 sequences, 15% to 20% occurring once. The sequencing sample was made of CD4+ T cells from blood. The origin of the receptors is a human donor in good health. CDR3s include the opening cysteine and the closing phenylalanine or tryptophan. A D gene is named only where the DNA matches it firmly. The size field is filled for only some rows; it gives once, few, many or a size class.

TRBJ2-3	NA	TRBV29-1	NA	CSVGLGGAGDTQYF	TGCAGCGTTGGATTGGGGGGCGCGGGAGATACGCAGTATTTT
TRBJ2-7	NA	TRBV4-1	NA	CASSQGVSSSSYEQYF	TGCGCCAGCAGCCAAGGGGTCAGTTCTAGCTCCTACGAGCAGTACTTC
TRBJ1-6	NA	TRBV5-1	NA	CASSQSGVLNSPLHF	TGCGCCAGCAGCCAGTCCGGGGTCTTGAATTCACCCCTCCACTTT
TRBJ2-6	many	TRBV6-2/TRBV6-3	TRBD2	CASSYSTMTSRVSGANVLTF	TGTGCCAGCAGTTACTCGACTATGACTAGCCGAGTTTCCGGGGCCAACGTCCTGACTTTC
TRBJ2-1	NA	TRBV29-1	NA	CSVEGLASGSEQFF	TGCAGCGTTGAAGGTCTAGCGAGCGGAAGTGAGCAGTTCTTC
TRBJ1-4	NA	TRBV28	NA	CASSPSSLGDSKLFF	TGTGCCAGCTCGCCTTCGAGCTTGGGAGACTCTAAACTGTTTTTT
TRBJ2-3	NA	TRBV19	NA	CASSIAQTSTDTQYF	TGTGCCAGTAGTATCGCTCAAACTAGCACAGATACGCAGTATTTT
TRBJ2-3	many	TRBV21-1	NA	CASSKGLALHVDTQYF	TGTGCCAGCAGCAAAGGACTAGCCCTACACGTGGATACGCAGTATTTT
TRBJ1-6	few	TRBV19	TRBD1	CASTQQGDNSPLHF	TGTGCCAGTACCCAACAGGGGGATAATTCACCCCTCCACTTT
TRBJ1-1	few	TRBV7-3	NA	CASSLSVNTEAFF	TGTGCCAGCAGCCTATCAGTGAACACTGAAGCTTTCTTT
TRBJ2-4	many	TRBV11-2	TRBD2	CASSPFDSGGRLAKNIQYF	TGTGCCAGCAGCCCCTTCGATAGCGGGGGAAGGTTAGCCAAAAACATTCAGTACTTC
TRBJ2-1	few	TRBV3-1	TRBD2	CASSQAETSGSHEQFF	TGTGCCAGCAGCCAAGCCGAGACTAGCGGGAGCCATGAGCAGTTCTTC
TRBJ2-7	few	TRBV3-1	TRBD2	CASSQQAGYEQYF	TGTGCCAGCAGCCAGCAAGCGGGATACGAGCAGTACTTC
TRBJ2-1	few	TRBV15	NA	CATSRGTDLDEQFF	TGTGCCACCAGCAGAGGCACAGACCTCGATGAGCAGTTCTTC
TRBJ1-5	NA	TRBV7-2	NA	CASSPWASSNQPQHF	TGTGCCAGCAGCCCCTGGGCCAGCTCCAATCAGCCCCAGCATTTT
TRBJ1-5	many	TRBV12-3/TRBV12-4	NA	CASRSQIHQPQHF	TGTGCCAGCAGATCACAGATACATCAGCCCCAGCATTTT
TRBJ1-3	NA	TRBV6-6	TRBD1	CASRVTGGASGNTIYF	TGTGCCAGCAGAGTGACAGGGGGCGCCTCTGGAAACACCATATATTTT
TRBJ1-5	many	TRBV28	NA	CASSLGGGGQPQHF	TGTGCCAGCAGTTTAGGCGGGGGAGGGCAGCCCCAGCATTTT
TRBJ2-3	NA	TRBV7-9	TRBD2	CASSPGAGFTDTQYF	TGTGCCAGCAGTCCCGGAGCGGGATTCACAGATACGCAGTATTTT
TRBJ2-3	NA	TRBV10-3	TRBD2	CAISGGLAGVSDTQYF	TGTGCCATCAGTGGTGGACTAGCGGGAGTATCAGATACGCAGTATTTT
TRBJ2-1	many	TRBV12-3/TRBV12-4	TRBD2	CASSLSGGGYNEQFF	TGTGCCAGCAGTCTCTCGGGCGGGGGCTACAATGAGCAGTTCTTC
TRBJ1-4	few	TRBV7-2	NA	CASSLTNEKLFF	TGTGCCAGCAGCCTCACTAATGAAAAACTGTTTTTT
TRBJ2-2	many	TRBV4-2	TRBD2	CASSQPSGRHTGELFF	TGTGCCAGCAGCCAGCCCAGCGGGAGACACACCGGGGAGCTGTTTTTT
TRBJ2-4	NA	TRBV20-1	TRBD2	CSARTSGSLFVKNIQYF	TGCAGTGCTAGGACTAGCGGGAGTCTCTTTGTCAAAAACATTCAGTACTTC
TRBJ2-7	few	TRBV6-1	TRBD2	CASRPQLAGASEQYF	TGTGCCAGCAGACCCCAATTAGCGGGAGCAAGCGAGCAGTACTTC
TRBJ1-5	few	TRBV12-3/TRBV12-4	NA	CASSLSAGANQPQHF	TGTGCCAGCAGTTTAAGTGCGGGGGCGAATCAGCCCCAGCATTTT
TRBJ2-1	few	TRBV20-1	TRBD2	CSALIAGSYNEQFF	TGCAGTGCGCTTATAGCGGGGTCCTACAATGAGCAGTTCTTC
TRBJ2-2	NA	TRBV20-1	NA	CSARDAELDTGELFF	TGCAGTGCTAGAGACGCGGAGTTGGACACCGGGGAGCTGTTTTTT